The clone carrying this T cell receptor (beta chain) was seen repeatedly, ten times or more. Its specificity is unknown. The three twin pairs were reared together, likely meeting the same infections. The data were obtained in a study of identical twins' blood T cells. Study at large: Roughly twelve libraries, six alpha and six beta, gave around 48 million reads.

V was shortened by 8 bases and J by 5 bases, with 15 bases between the two germline ends. The germline gives CDR1 DFQATT, CDR2 SNEGSKA (reference sequence). This CDR3 region has 12 residues. Study findings and constraints: Twins shared more top CDR3 clonotypes than unrelated donors did.

Each TCR cDNA library carried sample-specific barcodes on both ends. One entry per CDR3 protein, called by TCRdb with MiXCR from the 5' RACE reads. Of 350,000 to 400,000 distinct CDR3 sequences listed, 25% to 35% are singletons. Specimen: PBMCs. The chain is built from TRBV20-1 and TRBJ1-1; D ambiguous. The sequence derives from a woman aged 18 to 55 in good health. This chain's CDR3 is CSPNSLQTEAFF. The CDR3 DNA is TGCAGTCCCAACTCATTACAGACTGAAGCTTTCTTT.